This TCR beta chain appears in the sequencing data of a study of neurological immune-mediated disorders. Whole-study results and caveats: Expansion of TCR clones was greatest in HTLV-1-associated myelopathy and smallest in multiple sclerosis, where it fell below that of healthy controls.

With 10-nucleotide random UMIs, 5'RACE was used to make the cDNA. TCRdb reprocessed the 5' RACE reads via MiXCR and lists one record per CDR3 protein. Altogether fewer than 90,000 distinct CDR3 sequences are present, roughly 5% being singletons, with the ten largest covering approximately 7%. This clonotype was counted only a few times. Antigen specificity is unknown. Germline V gene data show CDR1 as SGHTA and CDR2 as FQGNSA. V dropped 4 bases and J dropped 7 bases, with 41 bases sitting between them. This CDR3 is built from 22 residues. This receptor was identified in a man between 18 and 29 years old with multiple sclerosis. Sequenced input: PBMCs. The rearrangement joins TRBV7-2 to TRBJ2-7, with a possible D match to TRBD2 (13 bases). In nucleotides, the CDR3 is TGTGCCAGCAGCTCCGCCGGGACAGGGGGCGCCGCGGTGACTAGCGGGAGGAGGGAGCAGTACTTC. It specifies CASSSAGTGGAAVTSGRREQYF.